This T cell receptor (beta chain) was found in a study of tumor and adjacent non-tumor tissue in lung cancer. The library came from three nested PCR rounds adapted from ARM-PCR protocols. TCRdb passed the multiplex PCR reads through MiXCR, listing each CDR3 protein once. This sample has 200,000 to 250,000 distinct CDR3 sequences; roughly 70% occur once, and the top ten carry under 30%. The template was RNA from unsorted bulk tissue. Chemotherapy-naive patients with new lung cancer underwent thoracic surgery in China, August–late 2014. The table lists this clonotype with many counts. V was shortened by 7 bases and J by 8 bases, with 17 bases between the two germline ends. The CDR3 totals 13 residues. Germline V gene sequence: CDR1 MNHEY, CDR2 SVGEGT.

The receptor was derived from a man aged 60-69 years with non-small cell lung cancer. Sequencing was carried out using lung tumor tissue. The rearrangement joins TRBV6-2 or TRBV6-3 to TRBJ1-2; a possible D gene is TRBD1 (5 bases). The CDR3 DNA reads as TGTGCCAGCAAGTTAGTTGGGGGAGTCGGCTACACCTTC. Amino acids: CASKLVGGVGYTF.